Detailed here is one T cell receptor beta chain. Its specificity is not known. The TCR cDNA carried a universal primer site and UMIs from 5'RACE template switching. TCRdb re-called the 5' RACE reads through MiXCR, storing one row per CDR3 protein. In the table there are about 430,000 distinct CDR3 sequences, approximately 19% of which are singletons. J was trimmed by 7 bases and V by 3 bases; bases with no gene match: 18. The CDR3 spans 17 residues. Germline loops: CDR1 DFQATT, CDR2 SNEGSKA (reference sequence). This entry comes from a study of T cells after yellow fever vaccination. Findings and caveats of the study: It was the secondary response that reached its peak faster, day 5 versus 15, but it was weaker. Post-booster repertoires again held most primary-vaccination clones (around 95% CD4, 88% CD8). Abundant clonotypes (contaminants from the bulk population) could be present in FACS-sorted repertoires.

Here the sequenced sample was PBMCs, taken before the yellow fever booster vaccination. This TCR came from a man aged 18 to 30 who received the YFV17D yellow fever vaccine. The chain couples TRBV20-1 to TRBJ2-5, with 9 bases fitting TRBD2. The CDR3 loop is CSASLSSGGPTVWTQYF. CDR3 bases: TGCAGTGCTAGCCTATCAAGCGGGGGGCCTACAGTGTGGACCCAGTACTTC.